A single sample is the source of the 19 T cell receptor beta chains below, sequenced in a study of identifying expanded T cells in peripheral blood. Measured with immunoSEQ multiplex PCR; TCRdb has only the in-frame clones, and not every one. The data hold around 130,000 clones, with 70% to 90% observed a single time. The sequenced sample consisted of blood. The receptor set was obtained from a person aged 18 to 75 in good health.

On this clone itself: An end of the junction does not agree with germline; a read error may underlie this. This chain joins TRBV2 and TRBJ2-2, with D unresolved. This CDR3 is built from 15 residues. Germline V gene sequence: CDR1 SNHLY, CDR2 FYNNEI. CDR3 residues: CASREDTSNTGELFF. CDR3 nucleotides: TGTGCCAGCAGGGAAGACACCTCGAACACCGGGGAGCTGTTTTTT.

The V gene is TRBV28, the J gene TRBJ2-3; 8 bases line up with TRBD1. V shed 5 bases, J shed 0 bases, and the junction held 7 bases outside the gene matches. Germline-derived CDR1 and CDR2 are MDHEN and SYDVKM. The CDR3 runs to 16 residues. CDR3 sequence: CASSRSGGTSTDTQYF. CDR3 nucleotides: TGTGCCAGCAGTCGATCAGGGGGCACTAGCACAGATACGCAGTATTTT.

This chain uses TRBV9 with TRBJ2-3; either TRBD1 or TRBD2 may fit D (5 bases each). Germline V lookup: CDR1 SGDLS, CDR2 YYNGEE. This CDR3 is 13 amino acids long. Trimming stripped 9 bases from V and 6 bases from J, with 17 bases between. CDR3 nucleotides: TGTGCCACCGGGACGGAACTTGGCGATACGCAGTATTTT. This codes for CATGTELGDTQYF.

The chain joins TRBV19 to TRBJ2-3; TRBD2 matches 7 bases. The V segment lost 1 base and the J segment 4 bases; nucleotides outside the gene matches: 2. This CDR3 comprises 14 residues. Germline CDR1 LNHDA, CDR2 SQIVND (reference sequence). The CDR3 spells CASSIAGGADTQYF. CDR3 in DNA: TGTGCCAGTAGTATAGCGGGGGGTGCAGATACGCAGTATTTT.

The chain recombines TRBV9 with TRBJ1-3; a weak D match, TRBD1 (5 bases). The germline CDR1 and CDR2 sequences are SGDLS and YYNGEE. CDR3 size: 15 residues. Trimming removed 3 bases at V and 1 base at J, with 11 bases between. The DNA for the CDR3 is TGTGCCAGCAGCGCTTCCAGGGTTTCTGGAAACACCATATATTTT. Encoded protein: CASSASRVSGNTIYF.

This CDR3 is CASSEPGQGRIGELFF. DNA for the CDR3: TGTGCCAGCAGTGAACCCGGACAGGGAAGGATCGGGGAGCTGTTTTTT. The chain joins TRBV25-1 to TRBJ2-2; TRBD1 matches 8 bases. Germline V lookup: CDR1 MGHDK, CDR2 SYGVNS. The CDR3 is 16 residues long. The V gene end was trimmed by 2 bases and the J gene end by 7 bases; junction bases not matched to a gene: 9.

This CDR3 is CASSLLQTTDTQYF. The DNA for the CDR3 is TGTGCCAGCAGCTTGTTACAGACCACAGATACGCAGTATTTT. This rearrangement joins TRBV5-6 to TRBJ2-3; D remains unclear. The germline V gene has CDR1 SGHDT and CDR2 YYEEEE. With 1 base removed from V and 2 bases from J, the gap between germline ends came to 8 bases. This CDR3 is built from 14 residues.

The chain combines TRBV9 with TRBJ2-7; D not resolved. Germline CDR1 and CDR2: SGDLS and YYNGEE. The CDR3 runs to 14 residues. Trimming left V 0 bases short and J 2 bases short, with 9 bases between. The CDR3 nucleotides are TGTGCCAGCAGCGTAGCTGGCCTGGCCTACGAGCAGTACTTC. Protein sequence: CASSVAGLAYEQYF.

J is TRBJ2-3 and V is TRBV2; D remains ambiguous. V was clipped by 2 bases and J by 1 base, with 4 bases between them. The CDR3 is 13 residues long. Germline V CDR1 and CDR2: SNHLY, FYNNEI. In DNA form, the CDR3 reads TGTGCCAGCAGTGAACAGGGCACAGATACGCAGTATTTT. Protein product: CASSEQGTDTQYF.

The chain uses TRBV5-1 and TRBJ1-3; D uncertain. Germline lookup yields CDR1 SGHRS and CDR2 YFSETQ. The CDR3 is 17 amino acids. Trimming cost V 0 bases and J 0 bases, with 13 bases left between them. The CDR3 DNA is TGCGCCAGCAGCTTGGGAGCGGATACCCTCTCTGGAAACACCATATATTTT. Translation gives CASSLGADTLSGNTIYF.

J is TRBJ2-2 and V is TRBV6-5, with D uncertain. The length of the CDR3 is 14 residues. Between the trimmed V and J ends, which lost 6 bases and 1 base, there was a span of 9 bases. Germline V CDR1 and CDR2: MNHEY, SVGAGI. CDR3 nucleotide sequence: TGTGCCAGCAGCCGGACGGTGAACACCGGGGAGCTGTTTTTT. It encodes CASSRTVNTGELFF.

In its sample, this clone was seen once. The gene calls are TRBV29-1 and TRBJ2-3; D is ambiguous. Germline CDR1 SQVTM, CDR2 ANQGSEA. Trimming stripped 2 bases from V and 4 bases from J, with 7 bases between. CDR3 size: 12 residues. The CDR3 DNA is TGCAGCGTTGAATATATCGCAGATACGCAGTATTTT. Translated: CSVEYIADTQYF.

The V gene is TRBV19, the J gene TRBJ1-2, with a weak D call TRBD1 (6 bases). Trimming removed 2 bases from V and 6 bases from J, with 13 bases in between. The CDR3 spans 14 residues. Germline values: CDR1 LNHDA, CDR2 SQIVND (reference sequence). This CDR3 reads CASSIRQARDGYTF. CDR3 bases: TGTGCCAGTAGTATAAGACAGGCCAGGGATGGCTACACCTTC.

V is TRBV18 and J is TRBJ2-1, with 7 bases fitting TRBD1. The CDR3 has 16 amino acids. The germline V gene encodes CDR1 KGHSH and CDR2 LQKENI. The junction had 9 bases not matched to a gene; V was cut back by 2 bases and J by 5 bases. The CDR3 coding sequence is TGTGCCAGCTCACCAAGTTACAGGGGTTCCGACAATGAGCAGTTCTTC. Translated: CASSPSYRGSDNEQFF.

The rearrangement joins TRBV7-9 to TRBJ2-3; TRBD2 aligns across 8 bases. In germline, CDR1 is SEHNR, CDR2 FQNEAQ (reference sequence). This CDR3 comprises 15 residues. V shed 3 bases, J shed 0 bases, and the junction held 2 bases outside the gene matches. In nucleotides, the CDR3 is TGTGCCAGCAGCTTTACTAGCGGAAGCACAGATACGCAGTATTTT. It specifies CASSFTSGSTDTQYF.

In its sample, this clone was seen once. The CDR3 nucleotides read TGTGCCAGCTCACCACTGGCGACAGGAGACTATGGCTACACCTTC. This codes for CASSPLATGDYGYTF. This chain connects TRBV18 to TRBJ1-2, with a weak D call TRBD1 (6 bases). This CDR3 contains 15 residues. V was cut by 1 base and J by 3 bases, with 12 bases left in between. Germline lookup yields CDR1 KGHSH and CDR2 LQKENI.

The J gene is TRBJ2-2, the V gene TRBV28; 7 nucleotides agree with TRBD2. J gave up 1 base and V 4 bases, and 6 bases lay outside the gene matches. The CDR3 consists of 16 residues. Germline V gene lookup returns CDR1 MDHEN and CDR2 SYDVKM. The CDR3 is CASSWSGALNTGELFF. The CDR3 bases are TGTGCCAGCAGTTGGAGCGGGGCTTTGAACACCGGGGAGCTGTTTTTT.

This sequence joins TRBV6-1 and TRBJ1-5; D gene uncertain. The CDR3 is 15 amino acids. V gave up 3 bases and J gave up 6 bases, with 15 bases separating them. The V gene's germline CDR1 is MNHNS and CDR2 SASEGT. The CDR3, as DNA: TGTGCCAGCAGTGACTACGGAGTTGCGTTTCAGCCCCAGCATTTT. This translates into CASSDYGVAFQPQHF.

The genes are TRBV9 and TRBJ1-1; D call uncertain. V was clipped by 2 bases and J by 6 bases, with 11 bases between them. The CDR3 consists of 13 residues. Germline V gene sequence: CDR1 SGDLS, CDR2 YYNGEE. For the CDR3, the DNA is TGTGCCAGCAGCGTTACCCTGGGCGCTGAAGCTTTCTTT. It is translated as CASSVTLGAEAFF.